These 30 T cell receptor beta chains originate from one sample sequenced in a study of OX40 agonist ivuxolimab in advanced cancers. Profiling relied on immunoSEQ multiplex PCR, and the TCRdb table lists in-frame clones only, not all of them. The sample includes 57,000 or so clones, about 85% of them seen just once. This material consisted of CD4+ or CD8+ T cells sorted from blood, taken in a trial of the OX40 agonist ivuxolimab. Source of these receptors: an adult with an advanced solid tumor such as melanoma, head and neck, liver or kidney cancer.

This sequence joins TRBV28 and TRBJ1-5; unclear D gene. Trimming took 6 bases from V and 3 from J, leaving 12 bases between them. Looked up from germline, CDR1 is MDHEN and CDR2 is SYDVKM. The CDR3 has 14 residues. The CDR3 coding sequence is TGTGCCAGCAGCAAGGGAGCAAACAATCAGCCCCAGCATTTT. Amino acids: CASSKGANNQPQHF.

V and J are TRBV19 and TRBJ1-1; D is uncertain. The V end was cut by 3 bases, the J end by 5 bases, with 13 bases between. The germline CDR1 and CDR2 sequences are LNHDA and SQIVND (reference sequence). This CDR3 is built from 14 residues. CDR3 DNA: TGTGCCAGTAGTATGTCCGTCGGGTCGACTGAAGCTTTCTTT. Encoded protein: CASSMSVGSTEAFF.

The V call is TRBV2, the J call TRBJ1-2, with 9 bases fitting TRBD1. In germline, CDR1 is SNHLY, CDR2 FYNNEI. This CDR3 is 14 amino acids long. Germline trimming cut 8 bases from V and 7 bases from J; bases unmatched to any gene: 11. CDR3 amino acids: CASGRLGQGRGYTF. CDR3 coding DNA: TGTGCCAGCGGCCGTTTGGGACAGGGTCGTGGCTACACCTTC.

DNA for the CDR3: TGTGCCAGCAGCGCCACTAGCGGGAGAGGTCATGAGCAGTTCTTC. It codes for CASSATSGRGHEQFF. V usage is TRBV9 and J usage is TRBJ2-1; 11 nucleotides agree with TRBD2. This CDR3 is built from 15 residues. The V gene end was trimmed by 3 bases and the J gene end by 8 bases; junction bases not matched to a gene: 7. Germline loops: CDR1 SGDLS, CDR2 YYNGEE.

The CDR3 region is CASRSRPNYGYTF. The CDR3 nucleotides read TGTGCCAGCAGGTCCAGGCCTAACTATGGCTACACCTTC. This chain uses TRBV28 with TRBJ1-2; D unresolved. V dropped 6 bases and J dropped 0 bases, with 8 bases sitting between them. This CDR3 contains 13 residues. CDR1 MDHEN and CDR2 SYDVKM come from the germline V gene.

This clone was picked up a small number of times. The chain combines TRBV2 with TRBJ2-7; TRBD1 agrees at 11 bases. This CDR3 is built from 15 residues. Per the germline V gene, CDR1 is SNHLY and CDR2 is FYNNEI. The V segment lost 6 bases and the J segment 3 bases; nucleotides outside the gene matches: 7. CDR3 in amino acids: CASSDPGTGGYEQYF. The CDR3 DNA sequence: TGTGCCAGCAGCGACCCCGGGACAGGGGGCTACGAGCAGTACTTC. Complete variable domain (other parts from reference TRBV2 and TRBJ2-7): EPEVTQTPSHQVTQMGQEVILRCVPISNHLYFYWYRQILGQKVEFLVSFYNNEISEKSEIFDDQFSVERPDGSNFTLKIRSTKLEDSAMYFCASSDPGTGGYEQYFGPGTRLTVT.

The chain has TRBV2 and TRBJ1-5; TRBD1 is a possible D gene (6 bases). The V end lost 6 bases, the J end lost 4 bases, and 16 bases lay between the germline ends. This CDR3 region has 15 residues. Germline-derived CDR1 and CDR2 are SNHLY and FYNNEI. This chain's CDR3 is CASRGSDSPNQPQHF. The CDR3 DNA sequence: TGTGCCAGCAGGGGCTCGGACAGTCCAAATCAGCCCCAGCATTTT.

The genes are TRBV28 and TRBJ1-4; 8 positions match TRBD1. This CDR3 spans 12 amino acids. Germline lookup yields CDR1 MDHEN and CDR2 SYDVKM. CDR3 bases: TGTGGCACCAACAGGGGGATTGAAAAACTGTTTTTT. It translates to CGTNRGIEKLFF.

The CDR3 DNA sequence: TGTGCCAGCAGTTACTCGAGTGAGCAGTTCTTC. The encoded protein is CASSYSSEQFF. This sequence joins TRBV6-5 and TRBJ2-1; no clear D gene. The germline V and J ends were trimmed by 0 bases and 9 bases, with 3 bases remaining between them. The CDR3 has 11 residues. Germline-derived CDR1 and CDR2 are MNHEY and SVGAGI.

The J gene is TRBJ1-1, the V gene TRBV21-1. TRBV21-1 is designated a pseudogene. The CDR3 loop spans 14 amino acids. The CDR3 here is CASSSRWGNAEAFF. CDR3 bases: TGTGCCAGCAGCTCACGATGGGGTAACGCTGAAGCTTTCTTT.

The rearrangement joins TRBV11-3 to TRBJ2-1; D perhaps matches TRBD2 (6 bases). Germline CDR1 and CDR2: SGHNT and YENEEA. V dropped 5 bases and J dropped 10 bases, with 21 bases sitting between them. The CDR3 sequence is 15 residues long. The CDR3 is CASSPRFSGSGEQFF. The DNA for the CDR3 is TGTGCCAGCAGCCCGAGATTTAGCGGATCGGGCGAGCAGTTCTTC.

In this sample, this clone turned up once. The chain couples TRBV30 to TRBJ2-1, with D uncertain. The germline V gene encodes CDR1 GTSNPN and CDR2 SVGIG (reference sequence). The CDR3 spans 13 residues. The germline V and J ends were trimmed by 2 bases and 8 bases, with 13 bases remaining between them. CDR3 in amino acids: CAWSRVQWDEQFF. CDR3 in DNA: TGTGCCTGGAGTCGGGTTCAGTGGGATGAGCAGTTCTTC.

Here the CDR3 reads CASSLTGASGNTIYF. In nucleotides, the CDR3 is TGTGCCAGCAGTTTGACCGGGGCCTCTGGAAACACCATATATTTT. The rearrangement links TRBV28 to TRBJ1-3, with a tentative D call TRBD1 (5 bases). The CDR3 consists of 15 residues. CDR1 and CDR2 from the germline V gene are MDHEN and SYDVKM. V shed 3 bases and J shed 0 bases, with 9 bases lying between them.

The chain carries TRBV5-8 and TRBJ2-7; 10 bases line up with TRBD2. Germline assignment: CDR1 SGHTS and CDR2 YDEGEE. The J segment lost 1 base and the V segment lost 4 bases, leaving 14 bases of the junction unmatched. The CDR3 totals 18 residues. CDR3 loop: CASSQTELVAGGSYEQYF. The CDR3 DNA reads as TGTGCCAGCAGCCAAACAGAGCTAGTAGCGGGAGGTTCCTACGAGCAGTACTTC.

The V and J genes are TRBV28 and TRBJ2-7; 14 positions agree with TRBD2. Looked up from germline, CDR1 is MDHEN and CDR2 is SYDVKM. The CDR3 contains 18 residues. Trimming removed 4 bases from V and 4 bases from J; junction bases left unmatched: 12. CDR3 bases: TGTGCCAGCAGTTCACCCTTGGGGACTAGCGGGAGTAGGTACGAGCAGTACTTC. Amino acids: CASSSPLGTSGSRYEQYF.

The J gene is TRBJ2-7, the V gene TRBV4-1; TRBD1 agrees at 8 bases. The V and J ends lost 1 base and 1 base, in that order; junction bases with no gene match: 6. Germline CDR1 is MGHRA and CDR2 is YSYEKL. This CDR3 is built from 16 residues. The CDR3 DNA reads TGCGCCAGCAGCCAAGCTCGGGGACAGGATTCCTACGAGCAGTACTTC. Its protein product is CASSQARGQDSYEQYF.

The chain couples TRBV28 to TRBJ2-3; 9 bases map to TRBD1. Trimming cost V 4 bases and J 2 bases; bases outside gene matches: 10. The CDR3 runs 17 residues. The germline V gene encodes CDR1 MDHEN and CDR2 SYDVKM. The CDR3: CASSSPNRGPVTDTQYF. The CDR3 nucleotides are TGTGCCAGCAGTTCTCCAAACAGGGGGCCCGTCACAGATACGCAGTATTTT.

V is TRBV5-1 and J is TRBJ2-2; D remains ambiguous. Trimming took off 0 bases at V and 4 bases at J, with 13 bases between the two ends. This CDR3 comprises 16 residues. CDR1 is SGHRS, CDR2 YFSETQ, per germline. CDR3 amino acids: CASSLEGPFATGELFF. The CDR3 nucleotides read TGCGCCAGCAGCTTGGAAGGGCCCTTCGCCACCGGGGAGCTGTTTTTT.

The chain employs TRBV6-5 and TRBJ2-1; maybe TRBD2 (5 bases). The V gene lost 6 bases and the J gene lost 2 bases, with 11 bases spanning the gap. Germline V gene data show CDR1 as MNHEY and CDR2 as SVGAGI. This CDR3 spans 14 amino acids. The CDR3 region is CASRRTSPYNEQFF. The DNA for the CDR3 is TGTGCCAGCAGACGGACTTCCCCCTACAATGAGCAGTTCTTC.

The rearrangement uses TRBV7-2 and TRBJ2-3, with D hard to call. V was clipped by 2 bases and J by 7 bases, with 13 bases between them. Germline V gene sequence: CDR1 SGHTA, CDR2 FQGNSA. The CDR3 spans 14 residues. DNA of the CDR3: TGTGCCAGCAGCTTATTGACGTCATCCTATACGCAGTATTTT. Protein: CASSLLTSSYTQYF.

The chain carries TRBV6-6 and TRBJ2-5; no clear D. Germline lookup yields CDR1 MNHNY and CDR2 SVGAGI (reference sequence). The CDR3 sequence is 12 residues long. V lost 2 bases, J lost 1 base, and 2 bases lay in between. The CDR3 DNA reads TGTGCCAGCAGTTACCCCCAAGAGACCCAGTACTTC. Protein product: CASSYPQETQYF.

The gene calls are TRBV5-6 and TRBJ1-1; the D is unclear. The CDR3 runs to 14 residues. Germline V gene data show CDR1 as SGHDT and CDR2 as YYEEEE. Deletions cut 0 bases from V and 1 base from J, with 7 bases between. CDR3 sequence reads: CASSLASGNTEAFF. The CDR3 nucleotides are TGTGCCAGCAGCTTGGCATCAGGGAACACTGAAGCTTTCTTT.

The gene calls are TRBV11-2 and TRBJ2-2; 9 bases map to TRBD1. The germline V gene encodes CDR1 SGHAT and CDR2 FQNNGV. Losses at the gene ends were 5 bases for V and 7 bases for J; bases not matched to a gene: 5. The CDR3 runs 14 residues. DNA of the CDR3: TGTGCCAGCAGCCACAGGGGGCGGAACGGGGAGCTGTTTTTT. It encodes CASSHRGRNGELFF. The entire variable domain, with the rest obtained from reference TRBV11-2 and TRBJ2-2, is as follows: EAGVAQSPRYKIIEKRQSVAFWCNPISGHATLYWYQQILGQGPKLLIQFQNNGVVDDSQLPKDRFSAERLKGVDSTLKIQPAKLEDSAVYLCASSHRGRNGELFFGEGSRLTVL.

This chain links TRBV5-1 with TRBJ2-3; D gene uncertain. The V gene's germline CDR1 is SGHRS and CDR2 YFSETQ. V was clipped by 5 bases and J by 3 bases, with 7 bases between them. The CDR3 is made up of 12 amino acids. As DNA, the CDR3 is TGCGCCAGCAGGCCTGAGACAGATACGCAGTATTTT. Amino acids: CASRPETDTQYF.

This rearrangement joins TRBV7-2 to TRBJ2-5, with D tentatively TRBD2 (6 bases). Trimming stripped 8 bases from V and 2 bases from J, with 18 bases between. CDR3 size: 15 residues. Germline values: CDR1 SGHTA, CDR2 FQGNSA. The CDR3 loop is CASQEITSRQETQYF. The DNA for the CDR3 is TGTGCCAGCCAGGAGATTACTAGCCGACAAGAGACCCAGTACTTC. Combining the CDR3 with reference TRBV7-2 and TRBJ2-5 gives the whole variable domain GAGVSQSPSNKVTEKGKDVELRCDPISGHTALYWYRQSLGQGLEFLIYFQGNSAPDKSGLPSDRFSAERTGGSVSTLTIQRTQQEDSAVYLCASQEITSRQETQYFGPGTRLLVL.

CDR3 loop: CASSHLYGYTF. DNA of the CDR3: TGTGCCAGCAGCCACCTCTATGGCTACACCTTC. This chain connects TRBV11-2 to TRBJ1-2; D remains ambiguous. The CDR3 is 11 residues long. The ends were cut back, 5 bases at V and 4 bases at J, with 5 bases in the middle. Germline V gene data show CDR1 as SGHAT and CDR2 as FQNNGV. Complete variable domain (other parts from reference TRBV11-2 and TRBJ1-2): EAGVAQSPRYKIIEKRQSVAFWCNPISGHATLYWYQQILGQGPKLLIQFQNNGVVDDSQLPKDRFSAERLKGVDSTLKIQPAKLEDSAVYLCASSHLYGYTFGSGTRLTVV.

The chain joins TRBV19 to TRBJ2-2, with D possibly TRBD2 on 6 matching bases. The V and J ends lost 7 bases and 0 bases respectively, with 12 bases between them. CDR1 and CDR2 (germline): LNHDA, SQIVND (reference sequence). There are 15 residues in the CDR3. The CDR3 here is CASNEEGTNTGELFF. The CDR3 DNA sequence: TGTGCCAGTAACGAGGAGGGCACGAACACCGGGGAGCTGTTTTTT.

The rearrangement uses TRBV9 and TRBJ2-3, with 11 bases matching TRBD2. Germline-derived CDR1 and CDR2 are SGDLS and YYNGEE. This CDR3 is built from 16 residues. The trim removed 3 bases at V and 0 bases at J, leaving 3 bases unmatched. CDR3 amino acids: CASSEGLAASTDTQYF. DNA of the CDR3: TGTGCCAGCAGCGAGGGACTAGCGGCTAGCACAGATACGCAGTATTTT. Full variable domain (rest looked up from reference TRBV9 and TRBJ2-3): DSGVTQTPKHLITATGQRVTLRCSPRSGDLSVYWYQQSLDQGLQFLIQYYNGEERAKGNILERFSAQQFPDLHSELNLSSLELGDSALYFCASSEGLAASTDTQYFGPGTRLTVL.

The chain carries TRBV30 and TRBJ2-2; TRBD2 matches 12 bases. Trimming at V came to 4 bases and at J to 5 bases, leaving 8 bases not matched to a gene. This CDR3 spans 16 amino acids. The germline V gene encodes CDR1 GTSNPN and CDR2 SVGIG (reference sequence). The CDR3 DNA follows: TGTGCCTGGAATCGAGGACTAGCGGGACCGACCGGGGAGCTGTTTTTT. It is translated as CAWNRGLAGPTGELFF.

The rearrangement links TRBV5-6 to TRBJ2-5; 8 positions agree with TRBD1. The J call may be wrong; the DNA end is better matched by TRBJ2-7. The CDR3 runs to 14 residues. CDR1 and CDR2 from the germline V gene are SGHDT and YYEEEE. This CDR3 reads CASSFRAGGHEQYF. The CDR3, as DNA: TGTGCCAGCAGCTTTCGGGCAGGGGGCCACGAGCAGTACTTC.